This T cell receptor (beta chain) was captured in a study of OX40 agonist ivuxolimab in advanced cancers. Overall study context: Ivuxolimab, an agonistic anti-OX40 (CD134) antibody, was given to patients. The dose-escalation cohort was approximately 85% male, with a mean age of about 56 years, ranging about 23 to 90. Overall study findings and caveats: CD4+ and CD8+ T cells in blood underwent clonal expansion by week 6 at 0.1 to 3.0 mg/kg. Low normalized T-cell clonal expansion was additionally recorded for some nonresponders.

This clone was found once. Its antigen is unidentified. Produced via immunoSEQ multiplex PCR; TCRdb's table is partial and in-frame only. The data contain some 75,000 clones, approximately 90% of them singletons. The CDR3 consists of 14 residues. The germline V gene has CDR1 LNHDA and CDR2 SQIVND (reference sequence). V lost 6 bases to trimming and J lost 6 bases, with 15 bases between them. The sample was CD4+ or CD8+ T cells sorted from blood, taken in a trial of the OX40 agonist ivuxolimab. This sequence joins TRBV19 and TRBJ1-5; tentatively, D is TRBD1 (5 bases). The sequence was obtained from an adult with an advanced solid tumor such as melanoma, head and neck, liver or kidney cancer. The chain's CDR3 is CASSIGTSPQPQHF. The DNA for the CDR3 is TGTGCCAGTAGCATCGGGACCTCTCCTCAGCCCCAGCATTTT.